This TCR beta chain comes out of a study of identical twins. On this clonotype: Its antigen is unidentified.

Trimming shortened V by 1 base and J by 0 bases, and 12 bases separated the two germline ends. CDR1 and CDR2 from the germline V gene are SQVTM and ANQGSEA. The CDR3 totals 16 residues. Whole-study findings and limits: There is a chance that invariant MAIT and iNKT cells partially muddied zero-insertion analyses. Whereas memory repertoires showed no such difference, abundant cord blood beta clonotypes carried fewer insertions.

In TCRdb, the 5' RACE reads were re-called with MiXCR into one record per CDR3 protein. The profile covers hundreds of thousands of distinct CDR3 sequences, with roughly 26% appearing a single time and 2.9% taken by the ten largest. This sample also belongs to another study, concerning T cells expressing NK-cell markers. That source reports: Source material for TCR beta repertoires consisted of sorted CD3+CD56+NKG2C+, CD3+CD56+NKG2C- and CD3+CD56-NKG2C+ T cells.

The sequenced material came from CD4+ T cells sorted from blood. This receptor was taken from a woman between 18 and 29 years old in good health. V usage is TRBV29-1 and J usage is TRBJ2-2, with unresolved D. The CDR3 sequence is CSVEAPTAPNTGELFF. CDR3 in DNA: TGCAGCGTTGAAGCTCCCACTGCTCCGAACACCGGGGAGCTGTTTTTT.